These 11 T cell receptor beta chains were all obtained from the same sample, sequenced in a study of cytomegalovirus exposure and HLA in healthy donors. The PCR had 60 Vbeta and 13 Jbeta primers. TCRdb's table, derived via immunoSEQ multiplex PCR, lists solely in-frame clones and lacks some. Of 120,000 to 150,000 clones listed, about 72% are singletons. Input material: PBMCs. Every receptor here comes from a man aged 40-49 years in good health and CMV-seronegative.

This CDR3 is CASSAPGRPYEQYF. The CDR3 DNA is TGTGCCAGTAGCGCGCCAGGCAGACCCTACGAGCAGTACTTC. The chain links TRBV19 to TRBJ2-7; D call uncertain. CDR1 LNHDA and CDR2 SQIVND come from the germline V gene (reference sequence). This CDR3 region has 14 residues. V lost 6 bases to trimming and J lost 2 bases, with 14 bases between them.

V and J are TRBV30 and TRBJ2-5, with D tentatively TRBD1 (6 bases). The germline V and J ends were trimmed by 1 base and 1 base, with 25 bases remaining between them. Germline V lookup: CDR1 GTSNPN, CDR2 SVGIG (reference sequence). The CDR3 covers 19 residues. The CDR3 DNA reads TGTGCCTGGAGTGAGGGGACACCTTCCTGGCCAGCGGCCCAAGAGACCCAGTACTTC. Protein: CAWSEGTPSWPAAQETQYF.

This chain joins TRBV5-4 and TRBJ2-1; the match to TRBD2 covers 12 bases. Trimming cost V 3 bases and J 8 bases; bases outside gene matches: 6. CDR3 size: 15 residues. Germline V CDR1 and CDR2: SGHNT, YYREEE (reference sequence). CDR3 region: CASSSGLAGLDEQFF. Here the CDR3 DNA reads TGTGCCAGCAGCTCCGGACTAGCGGGATTAGATGAGCAGTTCTTC.

This clone was detected a few times. The V call is TRBV19, the J call TRBJ2-7; 7 bases match TRBD2. J gave up 1 base and V 4 bases, and 10 bases lay outside the gene matches. The CDR3 runs to 16 residues. Germline V gene sequence: CDR1 LNHDA, CDR2 SQIVND (reference sequence). Here the CDR3 reads CASSNPRETGSYEQYF. The CDR3 DNA follows: TGTGCCAGTAGTAATCCGCGGGAGACGGGATCCTACGAGCAGTACTTC.

The V gene is TRBV27, the J gene TRBJ1-1; 9 positions agree with TRBD1. There are 14 residues in the CDR3. Per the germline V gene, CDR1 is MNHEY and CDR2 is SMNVEV (reference sequence). V lost 5 bases, J lost 4 bases, and 5 bases stayed unmatched. CDR3 DNA: TGTGCCAGCAGTAGGGACAGGGTGTTCACTGAAGCTTTCTTT. The encoded protein is CASSRDRVFTEAFF.

This clone is a singleton in its sample. DNA for the CDR3: TGTGCCAGCAGTTTCCGGGGGGCTTATAGCAATCAGCCCCAGCATTTT. Protein product: CASSFRGAYSNQPQHF. This chain joins TRBV28 and TRBJ1-5; D may be TRBD1 (6 bases). CDR1 is MDHEN, CDR2 SYDVKM, per germline. V lost 3 bases to trimming and J lost 0 bases, with 12 bases between them. The CDR3 spans 16 residues.

The chain carries TRBV28 and TRBJ2-5, with 9 bases that match TRBD1. The CDR3 length is 14 residues. Germline CDR1 reads MDHEN; CDR2 reads SYDVKM. V lost 6 bases to trimming and J lost 4 bases; unmatched junction nucleotides: 6. CDR3 in amino acids: CASSWDRETETQYF. The CDR3 DNA is TGTGCCAGCAGCTGGGACAGGGAAACAGAGACCCAGTACTTC.

The J gene is TRBJ1-4, the V gene TRBV30, with D hard to call. Per germline, CDR1 GTSNPN and CDR2 SVGIG (reference sequence). The CDR3 has 13 amino acids. The V end was cut by 5 bases, the J end by 7 bases, with 14 bases between. The CDR3 DNA reads TGTGCCTGGGAGTCACAGCACGTTGAAAAACTGTTTTTT. The encoded protein is CAWESQHVEKLFF.

The chain is built from TRBV10-3 and TRBJ2-1; D is uncertain. V dropped 0 bases and J dropped 5 bases, with 17 bases sitting between them. CDR1 and CDR2 from the germline V gene are ENHRY and SYGVKD. The CDR3 runs to 17 residues. As DNA, the CDR3 is TGTGCCATCAGTGAGTCGAGTATCCCTGGGCGTCACAATGAGCAGTTCTTC. This codes for CAISESSIPGRHNEQFF.

The chain is built from TRBV7-2 and TRBJ1-6, with a weak D call TRBD1 (6 bases). Trimming removed 2 bases from V and 6 bases from J, with 11 bases in between. There are 15 residues in the CDR3. The germline V gene encodes CDR1 SGHTA and CDR2 FQGNSA. DNA for the CDR3: TGTGCCAGCAGCTTATTTGCAGGGGCTAATTCACCCCTCCACTTT. It translates to CASSLFAGANSPLHF.

The chain has TRBV27 and TRBJ2-5, with TRBD2 matching 7 bases. The germline CDR1 and CDR2 sequences are MNHEY and SMNVEV (reference sequence). This CDR3 has 19 residues. Trimming at V came to 2 bases and at J to 0 bases, leaving 15 bases not matched to a gene. CDR3 sequence: CASSLGVFVSGHHQETQYF. The CDR3, as DNA: TGTGCCAGCAGTTTAGGAGTTTTTGTTAGCGGGCACCACCAAGAGACCCAGTACTTC.